A selection of T cell receptor beta chains follows, all from one sample in a study of blood T cell repertoires in COVID-19. Produced via immunoSEQ multiplex PCR; TCRdb's table is partial and in-frame only. The table has 200,000 to 250,000 clones, 80% to 85% seen once. Specimen: peripheral blood. These receptors came from a woman aged 18-29 years with acute or convalescent COVID-19. Each CDR3 is given with its conserved first and last residue. The D gene is left open where the match is weak. Clone size appears in some rows only: once, few, many, or a class for an expanded clone.

clone_size	v_call	j_call	d_call	cdr3_aa	cdr3_nt
.	TRBV7-2	TRBJ2-3	TRBD2	CASSFSGTSGPASTDTQYF	TGTGCCAGCAGCTTTTCCGGGACTAGCGGGCCTGCTAGCACAGATACGCAGTATTTT
.	TRBV28	TRBJ1-6	.	CASSLLETGPNSPLHF	TGTGCCAGCAGTTTATTAGAAACAGGCCCTAATTCACCCCTCCACTTT
.	TRBV28	TRBJ1-2	.	CASSLRAGYGYTF	TGTGCCAGCAGTTTACGTGCAGGGTATGGCTACACCTTC
.	TRBV5-1	TRBJ2-2	TRBD2	CASSSSSGTGELFF	TGCGCCAGCAGCTCCTCTAGCGGCACCGGGGAGCTGTTTTTT
.	TRBV25-1	TRBJ1-1	.	CASSELSPNTEAFF	TGTGCCAGCAGTGAGCTATCGCCGAACACTGAAGCTTTCTTT
few	TRBV10-3	TRBJ1-1	TRBD1	CAIRAGTGDTEAFF	TGTGCCATCAGGGCCGGGACAGGGGACACTGAAGCTTTCTTT
.	TRBV4-3	TRBJ1-2	.	CASSQDRGSNYGYTF	TGCGCCAGCAGCCAAGACAGGGGATCGAACTATGGCTACACCTTC
few	TRBV11-2	TRBJ2-3	.	CASSLGGLHLYF	TGTGCCAGCAGCTTAGGGGGACTTCACTTGTATTTT
.	TRBV27	TRBJ2-6	.	CASRSNSGANVLTF	TGTGCCAGCAGGTCCAACTCTGGGGCCAACGTCCTGACTTTC
.	TRBV7-7	TRBJ2-3	.	CASSLAGGDTQYF	TGTGCTAGCAGCTTAGCAGGCGGGGATACGCAGTATTTT
.	TRBV29-1	TRBJ2-3	TRBD2	CSVAPRLAGTDTQYF	TGCAGCGTTGCCCCCCGACTAGCGGGCACAGATACGCAGTATTTT
.	TRBV18	TRBJ2-1	TRBD2	CASSSTLAGGHNEQFF	TGTGCCAGCTCATCCACTCTAGCGGGAGGCCACAATGAGCAGTTCTTC
.	TRBV6-5	TRBJ2-1	.	CASSYGESYNEQFF	TGTGCCAGCAGTTACGGGGAGTCCTACAATGAGCAGTTCTTC